The 13 T cell receptor beta chains below all came from one sample that was sequenced in a study of OX40 agonist ivuxolimab in advanced cancers. Generated by immunoSEQ multiplex PCR, the TCRdb table keeps only in-frame clones and is missing some. The data show about 58,000 clones, about 89% seen once. Sequenced here: CD4+ or CD8+ T cells sorted from blood, sampled in a trial of the OX40 agonist ivuxolimab. The receptors were sampled from an adult with an advanced solid tumor such as melanoma, head and neck, liver or kidney cancer.

The V gene is TRBV21-1, the J gene TRBJ2-3. TRBV21-1 is a recognized pseudogene. The CDR3 extends over 12 amino acids. CDR3: CASSRDRIAQYF. CDR3 coding DNA: TGTGCCAGCAGCAGGGACCGTATAGCGCAGTATTTT.

This clone showed up just a few times. The chain carries TRBV10-3 and TRBJ1-2; D gene unclear. This CDR3 spans 14 amino acids. Germline loops: CDR1 ENHRY, CDR2 SYGVKD. V was shortened by 0 bases and J by 4 bases, with 9 bases between the two germline ends. CDR3 loop: CAISESPGPYGYTF. CDR3 in DNA: TGTGCCATCAGTGAGTCCCCAGGACCCTATGGCTACACCTTC.

The genes are TRBV29-1 and TRBJ2-4, with D perhaps TRBD2 (5 bases). Germline CDR1 is SQVTM and CDR2 is ANQGSEA. The CDR3 extends over 13 amino acids. Trimming left V 8 bases short and J 3 bases short, with 14 bases between. CDR3 bases: TGCAGCTGCAGTGGCCGGGACAAAAACATTCAGTACTTC. This sequence encodes CSCSGRDKNIQYF.

The CDR3 DNA reads TGTGCCATCAGGAAACTCGATCTGAACACCGGGGAGCTGTTTTTT. Translated, it gives CAIRKLDLNTGELFF. V usage is TRBV10-3 and J usage is TRBJ2-2; D is ambiguous. The germline CDR1 and CDR2 sequences are ENHRY and SYGVKD. The CDR3 extends over 15 amino acids. V was shortened by 6 bases and J by 1 base, with 12 bases between the two germline ends.

Sample share makes this clone medium-sized. CDR3 loop: CASSSNSAGGTQYF. The CDR3 DNA follows: TGTGCCAGCAGCTCAAATAGTGCTGGAGGTACGCAGTATTTT. The chain uses TRBV9 and TRBJ2-3; D may be TRBD2 (5 bases). CDR1 is SGDLS, CDR2 YYNGEE, per germline. The CDR3 runs to 14 residues. The V and J ends lost 4 bases and 8 bases respectively, with 17 bases between them.

This sequence joins TRBV6-4 and TRBJ1-3, with TRBD1 matching 8 bases. The ends lost 5 bases at V and 4 bases at J; junction bases unmatched: 10. The CDR3 spans 16 residues. Germline-derived CDR1 and CDR2 are MRHNA and SNTAGT. The CDR3 spells CASSRLDRGKGNTIYF. CDR3 nucleotides: TGTGCCAGCAGTCGACTTGACAGGGGAAAAGGAAACACCATATATTTT.

By share, this clone counts as medium-sized. The chain recombines TRBV7-9 with TRBJ1-1; D remains unclear. This CDR3 comprises 11 residues. With 10 bases removed from V and 7 bases from J, the gap between germline ends came to 13 bases. Germline values: CDR1 SEHNR, CDR2 FQNEAQ (reference sequence). CDR3 DNA sequence: TGTGCCATACAACGAGGGTATGAAGCTTTCTTT. As protein: CAIQRGYEAFF.

CDR3 loop: CASSQEFGTRATDTQYF. In nucleotides, the CDR3 is TGTGCCAGCAGCCAAGAATTTGGGACTAGAGCCACAGATACGCAGTATTTT. This rearrangement joins TRBV4-2 to TRBJ2-3; TRBD2 agrees at 8 bases. The junction had 7 bases not matched to a gene; V was cut back by 0 bases and J by 2 bases. The germline V gene has CDR1 LGHNA and CDR2 YNFKEQ. This CDR3 comprises 17 residues.

The V gene is TRBV29-1, the J gene TRBJ2-1; TRBD2 agrees at 9 bases. CDR1 SQVTM and CDR2 ANQGSEA come from the germline V gene. The J segment lost 7 bases and the V segment lost 6 bases, leaving 10 bases of the junction unmatched. The CDR3 loop spans 14 amino acids. The CDR3 loop reads CSVGGGRARNEQFF. In DNA form, the CDR3 reads TGCAGCGTCGGAGGCGGGAGGGCCAGAAATGAGCAGTTCTTC.

V gene TRBV19 combines with J gene TRBJ1-2; possible D gene TRBD1, 5 bases. V lost 3 bases, J lost 8 bases, and 13 bases lay in between. The CDR3 loop spans 13 amino acids. Germline values: CDR1 LNHDA, CDR2 SQIVND (reference sequence). As DNA, the CDR3 is TGTGCCAGTAGTATTTGGACACGAAGCGGCTACACCTTC. Translation gives CASSIWTRSGYTF. Supplemented by reference TRBV19 and TRBJ1-2, the full variable domain reads DGGITQSPKYLFRKEGQNVTLSCEQNLNHDAMYWYRQDPGQGLRLIYYSQIVNDFQKGDIAEGYSVSREKKESFPLTVTSAQKNPTAFYLCASSIWTRSGYTFGSGTRLTVV.

A few counts support this clone. The rearrangement links TRBV5-8 to TRBJ1-2; 8 nucleotides align to TRBD1. The CDR3 has 17 residues. The germline V gene has CDR1 SGHTS and CDR2 YDEGEE. With 1 base clipped from V and 4 bases from J, the junction kept 12 bases outside the gene matches. The CDR3 reads CASSLLLLGQGPYGYTF. The CDR3 DNA is TGTGCCAGCAGCTTGCTACTCCTCGGACAGGGACCCTATGGCTACACCTTC.

The chain uses TRBV12-5 and TRBJ2-5, with D maybe TRBD1 (6 bases). The CDR3 extends over 15 amino acids. Trimming left V 4 bases short and J 5 bases short, with 17 bases between. Looked up from germline, CDR1 is LGHNT and CDR2 is FRNRAP. As DNA, the CDR3 is TGTGCTAGTGGTTCCTCAGGGGAATCGAGGGAGACCCAGTACTTC. This gives the protein CASGSSGESRETQYF.

The chain combines TRBV7-9 with TRBJ2-7; 10 nucleotides align to TRBD1. Germline V gene lookup returns CDR1 SEHNR and CDR2 FQNEAQ (reference sequence). Losses at the gene ends were 4 bases for V and 2 bases for J; bases not matched to a gene: 2. The CDR3 consists of 14 residues. This CDR3 reads CASSSDRGTYEQYV. In nucleotides, the CDR3 is TGTGCCAGCAGCTCGGACAGGGGGACCTACGAGCAGTACGTC.